Reported below is one TCR beta chain. The antigen is not known. This specimen comes from a study of T cell responses to AZD1222 COVID-19 vaccine. General study results and limits: Across spike, vaccine-associated CD4 TCRs were found, dominant at 160-218 and 743-854. Only 5 or 6 AZD1222 recipients were seropositive at baseline.

V shed 2 bases and J shed 0 bases, with 19 bases lying between them. The length of the CDR3 is 18 residues. Germline CDR1 reads MNHEY; CDR2 reads SMNVEV (reference sequence). The protocol was immunoSEQ multiplex PCR, while the TCRdb copy is restricted to in-frame clones and leaves out a portion. Among 95,000 to 150,000 clones, about 88% were seen once, and the ten largest hold 25% to 30%. This TCR was recovered from an adult in good health. V and J are TRBV27 and TRBJ1-1; TRBD1 is a possible D gene (5 bases). This material consisted of peripheral blood, taken on day 0 of AZD1222 vaccination. The CDR3 DNA is TGTGCCAGCAGTTTAAAGCGGCCAGGGAGAGGTATGAACACTGAAGCTTTCTTT. It specifies CASSLKRPGRGMNTEAFF.